Each of the 21 T cell receptor beta chains below was sequenced from the same sample in a study of blood T cells in healthy people across ages. Sample-barcoded 5' priming and a J-beta primer mix drove a second PCR of 7 to 11 cycles. MiXCR, run by TCRdb on the 5' RACE reads, gives a single entry per CDR3 protein. The sample yields about 1.7 million distinct CDR3 sequences, approximately 28% seen once. Sequencing input: blood. The receptors derive from a woman in her twenties or thirties in good health.

The J gene is TRBJ1-2, the V gene TRBV5-1; D is unclear. Trimming removed 2 bases from V and 4 bases from J, with 15 bases in between. CDR3 size: 15 residues. Per germline, CDR1 SGHRS and CDR2 YFSETQ. The CDR3 sequence: CASSFEGLTSYGYTF. The CDR3 DNA reads TGCGCCAGCAGCTTTGAGGGTCTGACCTCCTATGGCTACACCTTC.

This clonotype came up a few times. The chain uses TRBV10-3 and TRBJ2-2; a possible D gene is TRBD1 (6 bases). The CDR3 runs 15 residues. Germline CDR1 is ENHRY and CDR2 is SYGVKD. Trimming removed 2 bases from V and 0 bases from J, with 7 bases in between. CDR3 loop: CAISEGQTNTGELFF. CDR3 bases: TGTGCCATCAGTGAGGGACAGACGAACACCGGGGAGCTGTTTTTT.

The chain combines TRBV20-1 with TRBJ2-7; D may be TRBD2 (5 bases). The better agreement between TRBJ2-5 and the DNA end casts doubt on the J call. Per the germline V gene, CDR1 is DFQATT and CDR2 is SNEGSKA (reference sequence). The CDR3 runs 14 residues. CDR3 nucleotide sequence: TGCAGTGCTAGAGATGCGGGTTCTGATGAGACCCAGTACTTC. Amino acids: CSARDAGSDETQYF.

This clonotype was seen repeatedly, ten times or more. A read error may explain this, as a much larger clone is one base away. The chain carries TRBV7-2 and TRBJ2-7; 7 bases fit TRBD2. Germline trimming cut 4 bases from V and 6 bases from J; bases unmatched to any gene: 18. This CDR3 region has 17 residues. Germline V lookup: CDR1 SGHTA, CDR2 FQGNSA. The CDR3 protein is CASSSQSLVGGLVEQYF. For the CDR3, the DNA is TGTGCCAGCAGCTCCCAATCCCTCGTGGGAGGGCTTGTCGAGCAGTACTTC.

Regarding this clonotype: Likely a read error: the CDR3 ends without its conserved phenylalanine or tryptophan. V and J are TRBV29-1 and TRBJ2-1, with 8 bases that match TRBD1. V gave up 4 bases and J gave up 6 bases; unmatched junction bases: 2. Germline CDR1 reads SQVTM; CDR2 reads ANQGSEA. The CDR3 totals 12 residues. The CDR3 bases are TGCAGCGTTGGGACAGGGATCAATGAGCAGTTCTTA. Translated: CSVGTGINEQFL.

The chain's CDR3 is CASKPQGGGRYEQYF. DNA of the CDR3: TGTGCCAGCAAGCCCCAGGGCGGGGGAAGATACGAGCAGTACTTC. The chain uses TRBV28 and TRBJ2-7; 7 nucleotides align to TRBD2. Germline lookup yields CDR1 MDHEN and CDR2 SYDVKM. The V segment lost 7 bases and the J segment 4 bases; nucleotides outside the gene matches: 13. The CDR3 loop spans 15 amino acids.

This clonotype was detected a few times. The chain employs TRBV7-2 and TRBJ2-7; possible D gene TRBD2, 5 bases. Germline V CDR1 and CDR2: SGHTA, FQGNSA. The CDR3 loop spans 13 amino acids. The V and J ends lost 5 bases and 1 base respectively, with 9 bases between them. CDR3 sequence (DNA): TGTGCCAGCAGCACCGACTATTCCTACGAGCAGTACTTC. Residues: CASSTDYSYEQYF. The full variable domain, rest sourced from reference TRBV7-2 and TRBJ2-7, is GAGVSQSPSNKVTEKGKDVELRCDPISGHTALYWYRQSLGQGLEFLIYFQGNSAPDKSGLPSDRFSAERTGGSVSTLTIQRTQQEDSAVYLCASSTDYSYEQYFGPGTRLTVT.

Regarding this clonotype: A read error is possible here, since a much larger clone lies one base away. In DNA form, the CDR3 reads TGTGCCAGCAGCCGTACGATTAGCGGGGGCTACGAGCAGTACTTC. This gives the protein CASSRTISGGYEQYF. The rearrangement joins TRBV11-2 to TRBJ2-4; 9 nucleotides line up with TRBD2. TRBJ2-7 matches the DNA end more closely, so the J call is doubtful. The CDR3 is 15 residues long. The germline gives CDR1 SGHAT, CDR2 FQNNGV.

This sequence joins TRBV6-4 and TRBJ2-2; TRBD2 matches at 7 bases. Germline V gene sequence: CDR1 MRHNA, CDR2 SNTAGT. After removal of 4 bases from V and 4 bases from J, the junction contained 3 bases not matched to a gene. The CDR3 is 14 amino acids. Written as DNA, the CDR3 is TGTGCCAGCAGTGCCGAGCGGGGCACCGGGGAGCTGTTTTTT. Translating it yields CASSAERGTGELFF.

The CDR3 loop reads CASSLQGEDGYTF. The DNA of the CDR3 is TGCGCCAGCAGCTTGCAGGGGGAAGATGGCTACACCTTC. The genes are TRBV5-1 and TRBJ1-2, with 7 bases identical to TRBD1. Losses at the gene ends were 1 base for V and 6 bases for J; bases not matched to a gene: 3. Germline lookup yields CDR1 SGHRS and CDR2 YFSETQ. There are 13 residues in the CDR3. Based on the CDR3 plus reference TRBV5-1 and TRBJ1-2, the full variable domain is KAGVTQTPRYLIKTRGQQVTLSCSPISGHRSVSWYQQTPGQGLQFLFEYFSETQRNKGNFPGRFSGRQFSNSRSEMNVSTLELGDSALYLCASSLQGEDGYTFGSGTRLTVV.

With regard to this clonotype: Sequence at one end of the junction differs from germline and may be a read error. The chain is built from TRBV2 and TRBJ1-2; no clear D gene. Germline CDR1 and CDR2: SNHLY and FYNNEI. The CDR3 consists of 13 residues. As DNA, the CDR3 is TGTGCCAGCAGTAAAGCCGGACTCTATGGCTACACCTTC. Its protein is CASSKAGLYGYTF.

Many counts were recorded for this clonotype. The chain couples TRBV4-2 to TRBJ2-7; the D is unclear. Trimming left V 0 bases short and J 1 base short, with 7 bases between. CDR3 length equals 14 residues. Germline assignment: CDR1 LGHNA and CDR2 YNFKEQ. The CDR3 nucleotides are TGTGCCAGCAGCCAAGAACGGGCTTCCTACGAGCAGTACTTC. Translation: CASSQERASYEQYF.

This clonotype was observed a handful of times. The rearrangement links TRBV6-5 to TRBJ1-6; D unresolved. Trimming stripped 4 bases from V and 6 bases from J, with 13 bases between. CDR3 size: 15 residues. Germline V gives CDR1 MNHEY, CDR2 SVGAGI. The CDR3 region is CASSSLGPGNSPLHF. CDR3 DNA sequence: TGTGCCAGCAGTTCCCTTGGGCCGGGTAATTCACCCCTCCACTTT.

This clonotype is a singleton in its sample. This chain links TRBV20-1 with TRBJ2-1, with TRBD2 matching 9 bases. Looked up from germline, CDR1 is DFQATT and CDR2 is SNEGSKA (reference sequence). CDR3 size: 14 residues. With 2 bases clipped from V and 10 bases from J, the junction kept 9 bases outside the gene matches. CDR3: CSARNSGGVNEQFF. CDR3 coding DNA: TGCAGTGCTAGAAATAGCGGGGGAGTAAACGAGCAGTTCTTC.

The rearrangement uses TRBV24-1 and TRBJ2-3, with 8 bases lining up with TRBD2. V dropped 7 bases and J dropped 5; count of bases not matched to a gene: 4. The germline gives CDR1 KGHDR, CDR2 SFDVKD. The CDR3 length is 13 residues. This chain's CDR3 is CATSGRGEDTQYF. In DNA, the CDR3 is TGTGCCACCAGCGGGAGGGGAGAAGATACGCAGTATTTT.

This chain links TRBV7-2 with TRBJ1-1, with TRBD1 matching 7 bases. Germline V gene lookup returns CDR1 SGHTA and CDR2 FQGNSA. The CDR3 spans 15 residues. The ends lost 5 bases at V and 2 bases at J; junction bases unmatched: 8. The CDR3 sequence is CASSPLTGENTEAFF. CDR3 bases: TGTGCCAGCAGCCCCCTCACAGGGGAAAACACTGAAGCTTTCTTT.

This clonotype was detected many times. The J gene is TRBJ2-7, the V gene TRBV5-8; 9 nucleotides align to TRBD1. The CDR3 has 16 amino acids. Germline V gene sequence: CDR1 SGHTS, CDR2 YDEGEE. The junction had 13 bases not matched to a gene; V was cut back by 4 bases and J by 5 bases. The CDR3 DNA sequence: TGTGCCAGCAGCCCCGGTTCCGGGACAGGGAACCACGAGCAGTACTTC. This sequence encodes CASSPGSGTGNHEQYF.

This sequence joins TRBV5-1 and TRBJ2-3; TRBD2 matches at 8 bases. The V gene's germline CDR1 is SGHRS and CDR2 YFSETQ. The CDR3 totals 15 residues. The V segment lost 4 bases and the J segment 2 bases; nucleotides outside the gene matches: 6. CDR3 residues: CASSVAGGFTDTQYF. The DNA for the CDR3 is TGCGCCAGCAGCGTTGCGGGGGGATTCACAGATACGCAGTATTTT.

This clonotype was observed many times. The rearrangement joins TRBV5-1 to TRBJ2-7, with D possibly matching TRBD1 (6 bases). Germline values: CDR1 SGHRS, CDR2 YFSETQ. The V and J ends lost 0 bases and 4 bases respectively, with 14 bases between them. The CDR3 loop spans 15 amino acids. In nucleotides, the CDR3 is TGCGCCAGCAGCTTGGATGGGACAAATGAATACGAGCAGTACTTC. Its translation: CASSLDGTNEYEQYF.

This clonotype has a count of ten or more. The J gene is TRBJ1-4, the V gene TRBV20-1, with 9 bases fitting TRBD1. The CDR3 length is 14 residues. Germline CDR1 is DFQATT and CDR2 is SNEGSKA (reference sequence). Losses at the gene ends were 1 base for V and 5 bases for J; bases not matched to a gene: 2. CDR3 sequence reads: CSARGGTGNEKLFF. The CDR3 coding sequence is TGCAGTGCTAGAGGGGGGACAGGGAATGAAAAACTGTTTTTT.

J is TRBJ1-4 and V is TRBV30, with TRBD1 matching over 9 bases. The V gene's germline CDR1 is GTSNPN and CDR2 SVGIG (reference sequence). The CDR3 has 13 residues. V dropped 5 bases and J dropped 3; count of bases not matched to a gene: 1. The CDR3: CAWGTGPNEKLFF. The CDR3, as DNA: TGTGCCTGGGGGACAGGGCCTAATGAAAAACTGTTTTTT.